This T cell receptor beta chain was profiled in a study of blood T cell repertoires in COVID-19 (dated by TCRdb to about 2020). Some background on the complete study: Collaborator samples came from the United States, Italy and Spain and covered acute and convalescent phases of COVID-19. The samples were drawn from two sources: the first 160 participants of the ongoing ImmuneRACE study, and over 1,000 subjects contributed by 6 global collaborators. HLA class I and class II types, where available, came from metadata supplied by the sample provider rather than from assay-based typing. The repertoires were released in a freely available public database meant as a resource for research on the immune response to SARS-CoV-2. The prospective study material was composed of cDNA or gDNA derived from T cells, B-cell-depleted T cells, or PBMCs. Deeply sampled blood TCRbeta repertoires from subjects exposed to, actively infected with, or recovered from COVID-19 were included in the dataset. A de-identified subject ID, COVID-19 status, age in years and sex were almost always included in the sample metadata.

Participants in the prospective study were aged about 18 to 90 years, lived in 24 United States geographic areas, and enrolled through a virtual design. In the prospective study, participants were assigned to cohorts based on the clinical history participants reported in a screening survey and a study questionnaire. Recovered participants in ImmuneRACE Cohort 3 were defined by two consecutive negative NP/OP PCR tests, clearance by a healthcare professional, or resolution of symptoms. In the prospective study, whole blood, serum and a nasopharyngeal or oropharyngeal swab were collected from each participant by mobile phlebotomists. Prospective study participants could optionally give additional blood draws and questionnaires over a 2-month period. Prospective study blood samples were shipped either frozen or at room temperature before DNA extraction. TCRbeta CDR3 regions were amplified from genomic DNA by means of the immunoSEQ Assay, a bias-controlled multiplex PCR. The paper's data handling went like this. Within the assay, amplification of reference gene primers was used to estimate how many nucleated cells each sample contained. To quantify the absolute abundance of each unique TCRbeta CDR3 rearrangement, sequence reads were collapsed and filtered. For each sample, productive Simpson clonality was calculated as the square root of Simpson's diversity index across productive rearrangements. The clones in this table, taken by TCRdb from immuneACCESS, are in-frame only. Not every clone is retained; where verified, under half of the shortfall comes from an unresolved V gene, and the cause of the rest is unknown. V, J and clone size are taken as reported in that table, and D and trimming were inferred from the DNA itself. Recorded for this sample are about 230,000 clones; less than 85% of them occurred a single time. The ten largest clones capture about 1.7% of the sample.

Points on this clone: There is no known antigen for this receptor. Per-base qualities were not stored, and no clone one base away is much larger.

V is shortened by 6 bases, J by 0 bases, and the region joining them spans 6 bases. According to the germline V gene (reference sequence), CDR1 reads MNHEY and CDR2 reads SMNVEV. From the cysteine through the phenylalanine, the CDR3 covers 14 amino acids. Only CDR3 DNA is held: 42 bases, read in frame from base 1. Study-wide conclusions, independent of this receptor: Clinical and demographic metadata were provided uncurated, with the amount varying by source and participant.

This receptor was obtained from a man between 60 and 75 years old who had recovered from COVID-19. The V and J genes are TRBV27 and TRBJ2-6; no D gene call is confident. The specimen was PBMCs or T cells enriched from blood (not recorded which). The DNA sequence is as follows: TGTGCCAGCAGCCCCCTCTCTGGGGCCAACGTCCTGACTTTC. Its coded protein is CASSPLSGANVLTF. Beyond the CDR3, the reference TRBV27 and TRBJ2-6 genes provide the residues; the full variable domain reads: EAQVTQNPRYLITVTGKKLTVTCSQNMNHEYMSWYRQDPGLGLRQIYYSMNVEVTDKGDVPEGYKVSRKEKRNFPLILESPSPNQTSLYFCASSPLSGANVLTFGAGSRLTVL.